A single TCR beta chain is shown here with its context. In the authors' workflow: Estimation of nucleated cell counts relied on the amplification of reference gene primers. Clones were read by immunoSEQ multiplex PCR, and TCRdb kept only the in-frame ones, dropping some. Clone size and V and J calls were adopted from that table, with D and trimming inferred from the DNA. The sample has 90,000 to 130,000 clones, roughly 79% seen once. This specimen comes from a study of blood T cell repertoires in COVID-19. For the study at large: The study drew acute and convalescent COVID-19 samples from the United States, Italy and Spain. The cDNA or gDNA used as material had been derived from T cells, B-cell-depleted T cells, or PBMCs.

Germline V gives CDR1 SEHNR, CDR2 FQNEAQ (reference sequence). V was clipped by 0 bases and J by 7 bases, with 13 bases between them. This CDR3 comprises 14 residues. This TCR derives from a woman older than 75 with active or convalescent COVID-19. The sequencing sample was made of peripheral blood. The chain couples TRBV7-9 to TRBJ2-7; possible D gene TRBD2, 6 bases. The DNA of the CDR3 is TGTGCCAGCAGCTTAGCGCTGAGGACTAAGGAGCAGTACTTC. It codes for CASSLALRTKEQYF.